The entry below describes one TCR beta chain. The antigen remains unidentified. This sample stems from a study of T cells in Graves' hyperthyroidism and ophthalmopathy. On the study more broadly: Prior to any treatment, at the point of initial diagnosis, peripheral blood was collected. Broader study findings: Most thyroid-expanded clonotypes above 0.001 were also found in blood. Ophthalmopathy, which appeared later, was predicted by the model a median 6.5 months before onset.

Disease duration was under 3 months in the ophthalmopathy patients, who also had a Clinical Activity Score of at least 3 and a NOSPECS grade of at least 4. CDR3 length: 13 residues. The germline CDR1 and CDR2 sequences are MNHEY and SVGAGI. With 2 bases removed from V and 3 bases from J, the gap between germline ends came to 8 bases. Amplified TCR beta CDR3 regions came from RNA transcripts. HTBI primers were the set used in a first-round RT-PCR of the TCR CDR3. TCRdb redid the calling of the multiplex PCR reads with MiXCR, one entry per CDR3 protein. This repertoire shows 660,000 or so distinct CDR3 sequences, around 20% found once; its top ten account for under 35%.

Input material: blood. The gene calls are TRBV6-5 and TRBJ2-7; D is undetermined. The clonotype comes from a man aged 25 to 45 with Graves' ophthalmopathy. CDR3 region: CASSYEQYYEQYF. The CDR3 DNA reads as TGTGCCAGCAGTTACGAACAGTACTACGAGCAGTACTTC.